Shown below are 8 T cell receptor beta chains from a single sample sequenced in a study of vaccination effects on CD4 cells after COVID-19. TCRdb keeps only in-frame clones here, not all; method: immunoSEQ multiplex PCR. The sample contains over 45,000 clones, about 70% of which appear only once. The culture ran for roughly 10 days before CD4+ T cells were isolated. Participants received two doses of either the BNT162b2 or mRNA-1273 vaccine. The antigens of these receptors remain unknown. The starting material was CD4+ T cells from PBMCs cultured without peptide, obtained after COVID-19 vaccination. The receptors here all came from a human donor who received a COVID-19 vaccine.

The genes are TRBV2 and TRBJ2-5, with D maybe TRBD1 (6 bases). In germline, CDR1 is SNHLY, CDR2 FYNNEI. Trimming left V 2 bases short and J 2 bases short, with 12 bases between. This CDR3 spans 15 amino acids. Written as DNA, the CDR3 is TGTGCCAGCAGTGAAAAGACAGGTCGGCAAGAGACCCAGTACTTC. Its translation: CASSEKTGRQETQYF.

V usage is TRBV7-2 and J usage is TRBJ1-5; possible D gene TRBD1, 5 bases. V was pared by 1 base and J by 0 bases, with 10 bases between. CDR3 length: 16 amino acids. Germline loops: CDR1 SGHTA, CDR2 FQGNSA. CDR3 loop: CASSLVGVSSNQPQHF. In DNA, the CDR3 is TGTGCCAGCAGCTTAGTGGGGGTCAGTAGCAATCAGCCCCAGCATTTT.

The genes are TRBV27 and TRBJ1-1, with a tentative D call TRBD1 (6 bases). V shed 5 bases and J shed 2 bases, with 15 bases lying between them. Per germline, CDR1 MNHEY and CDR2 SMNVEV (reference sequence). There are 15 residues in the CDR3. Here the CDR3 reads CASSLMTGTNTEAFF. In DNA, the CDR3 is TGTGCCAGCAGTCTAATGACAGGCACCAACACTGAAGCTTTCTTT.

This chain joins TRBV18 and TRBJ1-5, with TRBD1 identical over 10 bases. The junction had 1 base not matched to a gene; V was cut back by 3 bases and J by 2 bases. The CDR3 totals 15 residues. Germline values: CDR1 KGHSH, CDR2 LQKENI. The CDR3: CASSPGTGGNQPQHF. The DNA for the CDR3 is TGTGCCAGCTCACCGGGGACAGGGGGCAATCAGCCCCAGCATTTT.

This rearrangement joins TRBV7-8 to TRBJ1-2; D ambiguous. The ends were cut back, 0 bases at V and 4 bases at J, with 15 bases in the middle. The CDR3 is 16 amino acids. CDR1 SGHVS and CDR2 FQNEAQ come from the germline V gene. CDR3: CASSLAHVGSGYGYTF. The CDR3 region has the DNA TGTGCCAGCAGCTTAGCGCATGTGGGGTCAGGCTATGGCTACACCTTC.

The chain has TRBV11-2 and TRBJ2-5; 7 nucleotides match TRBD1. Germline-derived CDR1 and CDR2 are SGHAT and FQNNGV. J gave up 5 bases and V 4 bases, and 16 bases lay outside the gene matches. There are 17 residues in the CDR3. CDR3 sequence: CASSSYHVRGRSETQYF. CDR3 DNA sequence: TGTGCCAGCAGCTCTTATCACGTAAGGGGGCGGTCTGAGACCCAGTACTTC.

This chain links TRBV5-6 with TRBJ1-2; D call uncertain. V was clipped by 4 bases and J by 3 bases, with 10 bases between them. Germline V CDR1 and CDR2: SGHDT, YYEEEE. There are 13 residues in the CDR3. CDR3 residues: CASSPAAHYGYTF. DNA of the CDR3: TGTGCCAGCAGCCCCGCGGCACACTATGGCTACACCTTC.

This chain joins TRBV7-8 and TRBJ2-5; D is unresolved. With 2 bases removed from V and 1 base from J, the gap between germline ends came to 17 bases. The CDR3 has 17 residues. Germline V gene data show CDR1 as SGHVS and CDR2 as FQNEAQ. The CDR3 coding sequence is TGTGCCAGCAGCTTAAAACGGCTCCCTGGGTTCCAAGAGACCCAGTACTTC. It codes for CASSLKRLPGFQETQYF.